The 27 T cell receptor beta chains presented below share a single source sample, sequenced in a study of control samples from healthy donors and cancer patients (TCRdb year 2020). The protocol used for the library was the immunoSEQ multiplex PCR assay. Held by TCRdb, this immuneACCESS table contains in-frame sequences only and omits some clones. Under half of the omission traces to an unresolved V gene where checked; the cause of the rest is unknown. For this sample there are about 140,000 clones; about 90% appear just once. Together, the top ten hold approximately 6.8% of the sample. Specimen: blood. All receptors derive from a man younger than 35 in good health.

This chain links TRBV7-9 with TRBJ2-7, with TRBD1 matching over 8 bases. CDR3 length equals 14 residues. Germline loops: CDR1 SEHNR, CDR2 FQNEAQ (reference sequence). With V trimmed by 5 bases and J by 1 base, 4 bases remained unmatched. This CDR3 reads CASSLRDRSYEQYF. CDR3 bases: TGTGCCAGCAGCCTCCGGGACAGGTCCTACGAGCAGTACTTC.

The V call is TRBV7-9, the J call TRBJ1-1; tentative D call: TRBD1 (6 bases). CDR3 length equals 12 residues. V gave up 6 bases and J gave up 5 bases, with 10 bases separating them. Germline assignment: CDR1 SEHNR and CDR2 FQNEAQ (reference sequence). The CDR3 DNA sequence: TGTGCCAGCAGATCAGGGGTGACTGAAGCTTTCTTT. It codes for CASRSGVTEAFF.

The chain links TRBV6-5 to TRBJ1-2, with 7 bases lining up with TRBD1. The CDR3 extends over 14 amino acids. The germline V gene has CDR1 MNHEY and CDR2 SVGAGI. The V segment lost 4 bases and the J segment 0 bases; nucleotides outside the gene matches: 2. The CDR3 is CASSLQGSNYGYTF. The CDR3 region has the DNA TGTGCCAGCAGTTTACAGGGGTCTAACTATGGCTACACCTTC.

The chain employs TRBV3-1 (or the pseudogene TRBV3-2) and TRBJ2-6; no clear D gene. Trimming removed 5 bases from V and 2 bases from J, with 13 bases in between. Per the germline V gene, CDR1 is LGHDT and CDR2 is YNNKEL (reference sequence). The CDR3 extends over 16 amino acids. The CDR3 sequence is CASSTRRATGANVLTF. The CDR3, as DNA: TGTGCCAGCAGCACTCGTAGGGCAACTGGGGCCAACGTCCTGACTTTC.

The chain has TRBV5-5 and TRBJ1-3, with D possibly being TRBD1 (6 bases). V shed 1 base and J shed 0 bases, with 8 bases lying between them. The CDR3 totals 15 residues. The germline CDR1 and CDR2 sequences are SGHKS and YYEKEE (reference sequence). CDR3 in amino acids: CASSLTGYSGNTIYF. In DNA, the CDR3 is TGTGCCAGCAGCTTGACAGGGTACTCTGGAAACACCATATATTTT.

The chain joins TRBV5-1 to TRBJ2-5, with 8 bases fitting TRBD1. Per the germline V gene, CDR1 is SGHRS and CDR2 is YFSETQ. V was pared by 0 bases and J by 5 bases, with 3 bases of the junction left unmatched. CDR3 length: 14 amino acids. The DNA for the CDR3 is TGCGCCAGCAGCTTGGCGACAGGGGTGGAGACCCAGTACTTC. Translated, it gives CASSLATGVETQYF.

The V call is TRBV28, the J call TRBJ1-1; D is possibly TRBD1 (6 bases). V lost 5 bases to trimming and J lost 1 base, with 17 bases between them. The CDR3 has 16 amino acids. Germline V lookup: CDR1 MDHEN, CDR2 SYDVKM. The CDR3, as DNA: TGTGCCAGCAGTGCCCTTACAGGGACGGCGAACACTGAAGCTTTCTTT. Its translation: CASSALTGTANTEAFF. Variable domain in full (rest from reference TRBV28 and TRBJ1-1): DVKVTQSSRYLVKRTGEKVFLECVQDMDHENMFWYRQDPGLGLRLIYFSYDVKMKEKGDIPEGYSVSREKKERFSLILESASTNQTSMYLCASSALTGTANTEAFFGQGTRLTVV.

This chain uses TRBV2 with TRBJ2-5, with D maybe TRBD1 (5 bases). The CDR3 has 16 amino acids. V was trimmed by 2 bases and J by 0 bases, leaving 13 bases between them. CDR1 is SNHLY and CDR2 is FYNNEI in the germline V gene. The DNA for the CDR3 is TGTGCCAGCAGTGAACCCCCCGACAGCTACCAAGAGACCCAGTACTTC. Translation: CASSEPPDSYQETQYF. The full variable domain, rest sourced from reference TRBV2 and TRBJ2-5, is EPEVTQTPSHQVTQMGQEVILRCVPISNHLYFYWYRQILGQKVEFLVSFYNNEISEKSEIFDDQFSVERPDGSNFTLKIRSTKLEDSAMYFCASSEPPDSYQETQYFGPGTRLLVL.

This chain uses TRBV27 with TRBJ1-5; D gene ambiguous. The V gene lost 2 bases and the J gene lost 2 bases, with 13 bases spanning the gap. Per germline, CDR1 MNHEY and CDR2 SMNVEV (reference sequence). CDR3 length: 16 residues. The CDR3 here is CASSLVNGLGNQPQHF. DNA for the CDR3: TGTGCCAGCAGTTTAGTGAACGGGTTGGGCAATCAGCCCCAGCATTTT.

In regard to this clone: In the same sample, other DNA sequences code for this CDR3. The chain uses TRBV5-6 and TRBJ2-7; D not certain. V lost 5 bases to trimming and J lost 0 bases, with 3 bases between them. The CDR3 has 11 amino acids. CDR1 and CDR2 (germline): SGHDT, YYEEEE. The CDR3 loop reads CASSSSYEQYF. For the CDR3, the DNA is TGTGCCAGCAGTTCCTCCTACGAGCAGTACTTC.

The chain recombines TRBV11-2 with TRBJ1-1, with 12 bases matching TRBD1. The ends lost 4 bases at V and 5 bases at J; junction bases unmatched: 2. The germline V gene has CDR1 SGHAT and CDR2 FQNNGV. The CDR3 covers 14 residues. DNA of the CDR3: TGTGCCAGCAGCTGGGACAGGGGGCGAACTGAAGCTTTCTTT. This codes for CASSWDRGRTEAFF.

The chain employs TRBV3-1 (or the pseudogene TRBV3-2) and TRBJ2-5; D is uncertain. Germline V gives CDR1 LGHDT, CDR2 YNNKEL (reference sequence). This CDR3 is 16 amino acids long. Between the trimmed V and J ends, which lost 0 bases and 6 bases, there was a span of 17 bases. This chain's CDR3 is CASSQDPIEAPQTQYF. As DNA, the CDR3 is TGTGCCAGCAGCCAAGACCCGATTGAAGCGCCACAGACCCAGTACTTC.

The chain joins TRBV7-9 to TRBJ1-1, with unresolved D. This CDR3 has 16 residues. The V gene lost 2 bases and the J gene lost 1 base, with 14 bases spanning the gap. Germline CDR1 reads SEHNR; CDR2 reads FQNEAQ (reference sequence). The CDR3 protein is CASSLLGDPGNTEAFF. The CDR3, as DNA: TGTGCCAGCAGCTTATTGGGCGATCCTGGGAACACTGAAGCTTTCTTT.

The rearrangement joins TRBV27 to TRBJ1-5; D perhaps matches TRBD1 (6 bases). The CDR3 runs 17 residues. V shed 7 bases and J shed 0 bases, with 19 bases lying between them. The germline CDR1 and CDR2 sequences are MNHEY and SMNVEV (reference sequence). The CDR3 coding sequence is TGTGCCAGCAACACCGACGAAGGGGGGACTAGCAATCAGCCCCAGCATTTT. It translates to CASNTDEGGTSNQPQHF.

The CDR3 spells CASSTRGYEQYF. As DNA, the CDR3 is TGTGCCAGCAGTACTCGGGGCTACGAGCAGTACTTC. The genes are TRBV27 and TRBJ2-7, with D perhaps matching TRBD2 (5 bases). Trimming took off 5 bases at V and 3 bases at J, with 8 bases between the two ends. Germline CDR1 MNHEY, CDR2 SMNVEV (reference sequence). The CDR3 loop spans 12 amino acids.

The chain employs TRBV24-1 and TRBJ2-2; D is uncertain. The CDR3 has 14 residues. Between the trimmed V and J ends, which lost 6 bases and 1 base, there was a span of 8 bases. In germline, CDR1 is KGHDR, CDR2 SFDVKD. DNA of the CDR3: TGTGCCACCAGTCCCAGCGAGAACACCGGGGAGCTGTTTTTT. This encodes CATSPSENTGELFF.

The chain combines TRBV6-5 with TRBJ2-3; 7 bases align to TRBD2. The CDR3 covers 14 residues. Germline V gene lookup returns CDR1 MNHEY and CDR2 SVGAGI. V was pared by 5 bases and J by 1 base, with 3 bases of the junction left unmatched. CDR3 sequence reads: CASSRTSRTDTQYF. CDR3 coding DNA: TGTGCCAGCAGTCGGACTAGTCGCACAGATACGCAGTATTTT.

The chain employs TRBV5-1 and TRBJ2-1; D is unclear. Germline V CDR1 and CDR2: SGHRS, YFSETQ. This CDR3 comprises 14 residues. The V and J ends lost 1 base and 0 bases respectively, with 5 bases between them. The CDR3 bases are TGCGCCAGCAGCTTGTTGAGCTCCTACAATGAGCAGTTCTTC. Protein: CASSLLSSYNEQFF.

The chain recombines TRBV28 with TRBJ2-5; 11 bases line up with TRBD2. The CDR3 is made up of 14 amino acids. Losses at the gene ends were 6 bases for V and 4 bases for J; bases not matched to a gene: 4. Germline CDR1 reads MDHEN; CDR2 reads SYDVKM. The CDR3 is CASRLAGVRETQYF. The CDR3 region has the DNA TGTGCCAGCAGACTAGCGGGGGTGAGAGAGACCCAGTACTTC.

The rearrangement uses TRBV6-1 and TRBJ2-5, with unresolved D. CDR3 length: 13 amino acids. CDR1 is MNHNS and CDR2 is SASEGT in the germline V gene. Trimming stripped 3 bases from V and 6 bases from J, with 11 bases between. CDR3 bases: TGTGCCAGCAGTGAGCGGAAGTACCAGACCCAGTACTTC. Translation gives CASSERKYQTQYF.

J is TRBJ1-2 and V is TRBV15, with D hard to call. Germline V gene data show CDR1 as LNHNV and CDR2 as YYDKDF (reference sequence). The ends were cut back, 1 base at V and 4 bases at J, with 16 bases in the middle. The CDR3 is made up of 16 amino acids. CDR3 nucleotides: TGTGCCACCAGCAGAGCGGGCAGCGATTCGACCTATGGCTACACCTTC. As protein: CATSRAGSDSTYGYTF. Complete variable domain (other parts from reference TRBV15 and TRBJ1-2): DAMVIQNPRYQVTQFGKPVTLSCSQTLNHNVMYWYQQKSSQAPKLLFHYYDKDFNNEADTPDNFQSRRPNTSFCFLDIRSPGLGDTAMYLCATSRAGSDSTYGYTFGSGTRLTVV.

This clone has a single count. The J gene is TRBJ1-5, the V gene TRBV6-6, with D possibly being TRBD1 (5 bases). The CDR3 loop spans 20 amino acids. Trimming removed 5 bases from V and 1 base from J, with 27 bases in between. CDR1 is MNHNY and CDR2 is SVGAGI in the germline V gene (reference sequence). This CDR3 reads CASSPWVGAAVVMSNQPQHF. The CDR3 nucleotides read TGTGCCAGCAGTCCGTGGGTTGGGGCAGCAGTAGTCATGAGCAATCAGCCCCAGCATTTT.

This clone has just one count. V gene TRBV2 combines with J gene TRBJ2-1, with D unresolved. CDR3 length: 12 residues. CDR1 is SNHLY, CDR2 FYNNEI, per germline. V gave up 3 bases and J gave up 10 bases, with 10 bases separating them. CDR3 sequence (DNA): TGTGCCAGCAGTGACCAAGGTATCGAGCAGTTCTTC. It yields the protein CASSDQGIEQFF. Together with reference TRBV2 and TRBJ2-1, the CDR3 gives the full variable domain: EPEVTQTPSHQVTQMGQEVILRCVPISNHLYFYWYRQILGQKVEFLVSFYNNEISEKSEIFDDQFSVERPDGSNFTLKIRSTKLEDSAMYFCASSDQGIEQFFGPGTRLTVL.

The V call is TRBV10-3, the J call TRBJ1-1; 8 positions match TRBD1. This CDR3 region has 15 residues. Germline V gene data show CDR1 as ENHRY and CDR2 as SYGVKD. V lost 6 bases, J lost 4 bases, and 10 bases stayed unmatched. The CDR3 nucleotides read TGTGCCATCAGACAAGAAGAGACAGGGGTCACTGAAGCTTTCTTT. Amino acid sequence: CAIRQEETGVTEAFF.

This clone appeared once. V gene TRBV3-1 (or the pseudogene TRBV3-2) combines with J gene TRBJ2-7, with 14 positions matching TRBD2. The CDR3 extends over 15 amino acids. Trimming removed 4 bases from V and 7 bases from J; junction bases left unmatched: 6. Germline CDR1 and CDR2: LGHDT and YNNKEL (reference sequence). The CDR3 sequence is CASSPPGLAGVEQYF. Here the CDR3 DNA reads TGTGCCAGCAGCCCACCGGGACTAGCGGGGGTTGAGCAGTACTTC.

The rearrangement uses TRBV2 and TRBJ2-5, with TRBD1 matching over 8 bases. Germline V gene lookup returns CDR1 SNHLY and CDR2 FYNNEI. CDR3 length: 15 amino acids. The V and J ends lost 4 bases and 1 base, in that order; junction bases with no gene match: 5. Written as DNA, the CDR3 is TGTGCCAGCAGTGGTGGACAGGGCCCCCAAGAGACCCAGTACTTC. This sequence encodes CASSGGQGPQETQYF.

This sequence joins TRBV6-5 and TRBJ1-2; tentatively, D is TRBD1 (5 bases). Trimming left V 8 bases short and J 5 bases short, with 12 bases between. Germline V gives CDR1 MNHEY, CDR2 SVGAGI. CDR3 size: 12 residues. The CDR3 DNA follows: TGTGCCAGCTCTAAAGGGGAGTATGGCTACACCTTC. Residues: CASSKGEYGYTF.